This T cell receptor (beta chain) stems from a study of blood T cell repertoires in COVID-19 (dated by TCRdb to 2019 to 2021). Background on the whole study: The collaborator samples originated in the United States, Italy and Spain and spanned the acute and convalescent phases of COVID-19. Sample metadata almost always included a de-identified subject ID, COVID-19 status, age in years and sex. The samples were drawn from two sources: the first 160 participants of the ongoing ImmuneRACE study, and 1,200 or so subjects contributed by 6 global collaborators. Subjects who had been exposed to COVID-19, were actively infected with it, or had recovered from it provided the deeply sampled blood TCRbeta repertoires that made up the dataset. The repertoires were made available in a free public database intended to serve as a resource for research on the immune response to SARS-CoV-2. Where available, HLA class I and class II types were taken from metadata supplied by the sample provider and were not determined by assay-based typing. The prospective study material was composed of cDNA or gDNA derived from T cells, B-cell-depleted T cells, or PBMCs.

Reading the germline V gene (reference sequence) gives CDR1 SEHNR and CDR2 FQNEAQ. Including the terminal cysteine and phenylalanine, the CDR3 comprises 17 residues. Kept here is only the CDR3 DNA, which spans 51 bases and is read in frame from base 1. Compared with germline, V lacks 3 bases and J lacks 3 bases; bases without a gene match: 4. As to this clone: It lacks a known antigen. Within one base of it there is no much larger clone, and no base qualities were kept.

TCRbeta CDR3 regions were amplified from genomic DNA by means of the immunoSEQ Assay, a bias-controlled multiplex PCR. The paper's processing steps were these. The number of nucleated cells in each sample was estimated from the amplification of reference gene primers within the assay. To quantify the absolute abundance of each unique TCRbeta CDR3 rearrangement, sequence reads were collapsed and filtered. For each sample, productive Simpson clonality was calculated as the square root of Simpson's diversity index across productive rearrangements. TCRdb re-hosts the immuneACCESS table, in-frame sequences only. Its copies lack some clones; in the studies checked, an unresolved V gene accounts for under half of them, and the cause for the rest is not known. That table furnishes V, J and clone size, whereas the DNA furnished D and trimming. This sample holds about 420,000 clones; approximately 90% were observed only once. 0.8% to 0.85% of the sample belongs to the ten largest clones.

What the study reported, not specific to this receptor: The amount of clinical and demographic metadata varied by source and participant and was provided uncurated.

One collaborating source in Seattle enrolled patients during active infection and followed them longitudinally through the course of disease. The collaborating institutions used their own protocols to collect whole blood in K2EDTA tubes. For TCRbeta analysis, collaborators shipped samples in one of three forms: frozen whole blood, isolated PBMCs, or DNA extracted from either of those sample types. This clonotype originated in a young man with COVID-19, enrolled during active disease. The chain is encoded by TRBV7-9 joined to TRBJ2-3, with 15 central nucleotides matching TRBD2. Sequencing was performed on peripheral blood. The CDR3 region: CASSLGLAGGATDTQYF. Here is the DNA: TGTGCCAGCAGCTTGGGACTAGCGGGAGGAGCGACAGATACGCAGTATTTT.